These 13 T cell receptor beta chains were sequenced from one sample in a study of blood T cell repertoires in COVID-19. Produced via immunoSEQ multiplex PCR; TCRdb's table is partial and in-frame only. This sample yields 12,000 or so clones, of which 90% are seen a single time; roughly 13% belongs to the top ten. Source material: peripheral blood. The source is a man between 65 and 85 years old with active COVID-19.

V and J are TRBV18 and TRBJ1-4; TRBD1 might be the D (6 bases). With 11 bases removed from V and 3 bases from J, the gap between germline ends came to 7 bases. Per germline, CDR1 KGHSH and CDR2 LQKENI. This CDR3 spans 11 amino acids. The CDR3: CAGGANEKLFF. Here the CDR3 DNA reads TGTGCCGGGGGCGCTAATGAAAAACTGTTTTTT.

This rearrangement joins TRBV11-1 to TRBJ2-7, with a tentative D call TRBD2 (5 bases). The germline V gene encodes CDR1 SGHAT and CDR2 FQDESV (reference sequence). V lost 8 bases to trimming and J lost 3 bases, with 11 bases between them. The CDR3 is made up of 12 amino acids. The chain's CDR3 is CASGKSGYEQYF. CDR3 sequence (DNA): TGTGCCAGCGGGAAGAGCGGCTACGAGCAGTACTTC.

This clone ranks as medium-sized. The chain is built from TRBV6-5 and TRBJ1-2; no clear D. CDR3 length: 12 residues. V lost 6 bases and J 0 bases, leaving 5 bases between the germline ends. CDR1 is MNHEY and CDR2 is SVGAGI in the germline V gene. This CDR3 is CASSPSNYGYTF. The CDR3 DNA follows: TGTGCCAGCAGCCCCTCTAACTATGGCTACACCTTC.

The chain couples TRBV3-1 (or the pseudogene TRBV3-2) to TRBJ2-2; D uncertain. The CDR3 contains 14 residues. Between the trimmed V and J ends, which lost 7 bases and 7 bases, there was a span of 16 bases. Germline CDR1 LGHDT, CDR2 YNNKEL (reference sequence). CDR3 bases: TGTGCCAGCACTTGGTCACCTGAGGACGGGGAGCTGTTTTTT. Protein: CASTWSPEDGELFF.

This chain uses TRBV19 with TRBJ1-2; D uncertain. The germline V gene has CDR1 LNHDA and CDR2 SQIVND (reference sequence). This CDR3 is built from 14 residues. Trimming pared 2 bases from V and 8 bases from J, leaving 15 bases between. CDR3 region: CASSISEGAEGYTF. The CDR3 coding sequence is TGTGCCAGTAGTATATCTGAGGGCGCAGAGGGCTACACCTTC.

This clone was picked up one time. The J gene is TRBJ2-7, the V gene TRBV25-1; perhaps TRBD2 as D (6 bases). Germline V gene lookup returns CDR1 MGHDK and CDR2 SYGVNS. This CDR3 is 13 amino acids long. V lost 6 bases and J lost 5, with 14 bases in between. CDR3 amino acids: CASSSPRRDEQYF. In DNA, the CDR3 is TGTGCCAGCAGCTCCCCGCGGAGGGACGAGCAGTACTTC.

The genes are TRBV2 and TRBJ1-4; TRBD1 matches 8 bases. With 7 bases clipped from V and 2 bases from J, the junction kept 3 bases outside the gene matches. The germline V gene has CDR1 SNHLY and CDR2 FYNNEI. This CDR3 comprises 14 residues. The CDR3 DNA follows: TGTGCCAGCACGAGACAGGGGACTAATGAAAAACTGTTTTTT. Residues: CASTRQGTNEKLFF.

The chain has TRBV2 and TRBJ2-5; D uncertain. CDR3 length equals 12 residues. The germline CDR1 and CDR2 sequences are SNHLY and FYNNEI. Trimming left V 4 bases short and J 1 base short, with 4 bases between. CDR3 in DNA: TGTGCCAGCAGTGCTCCCCAAGAGACCCAGTACTTC. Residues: CASSAPQETQYF.

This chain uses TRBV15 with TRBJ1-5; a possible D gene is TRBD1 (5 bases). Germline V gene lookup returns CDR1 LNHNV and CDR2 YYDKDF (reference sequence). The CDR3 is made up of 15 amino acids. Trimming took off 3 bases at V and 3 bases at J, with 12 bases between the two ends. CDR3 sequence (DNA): TGTGCCACCAGCAGGGGGGTGCGGGACAATCAGCCCCAGCATTTT. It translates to CATSRGVRDNQPQHF.

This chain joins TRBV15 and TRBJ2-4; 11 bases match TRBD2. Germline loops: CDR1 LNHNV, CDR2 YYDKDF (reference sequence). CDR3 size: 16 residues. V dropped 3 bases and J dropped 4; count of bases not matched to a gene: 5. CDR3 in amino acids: CATSSPIAGGKNIQYF. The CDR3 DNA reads TGTGCCACCAGCAGCCCTATAGCGGGAGGGAAAAACATTCAGTACTTC. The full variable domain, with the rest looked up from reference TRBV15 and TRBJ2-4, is DAMVIQNPRYQVTQFGKPVTLSCSQTLNHNVMYWYQQKSSQAPKLLFHYYDKDFNNEADTPDNFQSRRPNTSFCFLDIRSPGLGDTAMYLCATSSPIAGGKNIQYFGAGTRLSVL.

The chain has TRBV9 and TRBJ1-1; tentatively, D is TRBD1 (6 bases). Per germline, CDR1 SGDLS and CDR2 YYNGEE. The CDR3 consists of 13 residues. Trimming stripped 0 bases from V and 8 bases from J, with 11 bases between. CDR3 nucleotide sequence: TGTGCCAGCAGCGTAGCCGTGGACAGCGAAGCTTTCTTT. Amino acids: CASSVAVDSEAFF.

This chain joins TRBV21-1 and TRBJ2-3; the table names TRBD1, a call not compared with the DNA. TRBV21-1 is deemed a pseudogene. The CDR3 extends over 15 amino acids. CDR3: CASSKAGTVGYTQYF. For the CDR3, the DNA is TGTGCCAGCAGCAAAGCGGGGACAGTGGGGTATACGCAGTATTTT.

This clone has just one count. The CDR3 DNA follows: TGTGCCAGCAGGATAGGATCCGCGCGGGGAAACACCATATATTTT. Residues: CASRIGSARGNTIYF. V gene TRBV2 combines with J gene TRBJ1-3; D call uncertain. Germline assignment: CDR1 SNHLY and CDR2 FYNNEI. Trimming took 6 bases from V and 4 from J, leaving 16 bases between them. The CDR3 contains 15 residues. Complete variable domain (other parts from reference TRBV2 and TRBJ1-3): EPEVTQTPSHQVTQMGQEVILRCVPISNHLYFYWYRQILGQKVEFLVSFYNNEISEKSEIFDDQFSVERPDGSNFTLKIRSTKLEDSAMYFCASRIGSARGNTIYFGEGSWLTVV.